Shown below are 10 T cell receptor beta chains from a single sample sequenced in a study of T-cell memory formation after mild COVID-19. Each CDR3 protein gets one entry after TCRdb re-called the 5' RACE reads with MiXCR. The sample carries about 260,000 distinct CDR3 sequences, 15% to 20% recorded once. Material: PBMCs or a T cell subset sorted from them (not recorded which). The receptors derive from a man between 18 and 35 years old who had mild COVID-19 (a few samples of this study predate the infection). Cell type and time point are not known.

The V gene is TRBV20-1, the J gene TRBJ2-4; D unclear. This CDR3 spans 13 amino acids. Trimming removed 6 bases from V and 3 bases from J, with 12 bases in between. The germline V gene has CDR1 DFQATT and CDR2 SNEGSKA (reference sequence). CDR3 DNA: TGCAGTGCCGTCGACCCTGACAAAAACATTCAGTACTTC. The encoded protein is CSAVDPDKNIQYF.

The table lists this clonotype with many counts. The chain couples TRBV4-1 to TRBJ2-3, with D maybe TRBD2 (5 bases). In germline, CDR1 is MGHRA, CDR2 YSYEKL. V was cut by 4 bases and J by 5 bases, with 16 bases left in between. The CDR3 is 15 amino acids. The CDR3 here is CASSLPPRAEDTQYF. As DNA, the CDR3 is TGCGCCAGCAGCCTCCCCCCGCGGGCAGAAGATACGCAGTATTTT.

This clonotype turned up a few times. This chain joins TRBV5-8 and TRBJ2-5; 7 bases agree with TRBD1. Germline V gene lookup returns CDR1 SGHTS and CDR2 YDEGEE. The CDR3 is made up of 15 amino acids. J was trimmed by 5 bases and V by 4 bases; bases with no gene match: 11. The CDR3 region is CASSRPRQGVETQYF. CDR3 in DNA: TGTGCCAGCAGCCGTCCAAGACAGGGTGTGGAGACCCAGTACTTC.

The chain carries TRBV7-9 and TRBJ2-7; the D gene is possibly TRBD2 (6 bases). Trimming took 5 bases from V and 0 from J, leaving 11 bases between them. The CDR3 spans 14 residues. Looked up from germline, CDR1 is SEHNR and CDR2 is FQNEAQ (reference sequence). The CDR3 loop is CASSPDGSSYEQYV. The CDR3 coding sequence is TGTGCCAGCAGCCCGGACGGGAGCTCCTACGAGCAGTACGTC.

The CDR3 region has the DNA TGTGCCAGCAGCGTTGCAGGGGGATCGTATGGGGCCAACGTCCTGACTTTC. It codes for CASSVAGGSYGANVLTF. The chain uses TRBV9 and TRBJ2-6, with 7 positions matching TRBD1. CDR1 SGDLS and CDR2 YYNGEE come from the germline V gene. The CDR3 has 17 residues. The trim removed 2 bases at V and 3 bases at J, leaving 8 bases unmatched.

This clonotype was counted a few times. The chain links TRBV6-2 or TRBV6-3 to TRBJ2-1; the D is unclear. The CDR3 runs to 11 residues. Per the germline V gene, CDR1 is MNHEY and CDR2 is SVGEGT. Trimming took 1 base from V and 10 from J, leaving 5 bases between them. The CDR3 loop is CASSYFGEQFF. The CDR3 DNA is TGTGCCAGCAGTTACTTTGGCGAGCAGTTCTTC.

This clonotype has a handful of counts. V gene TRBV7-9 combines with J gene TRBJ1-1, with a possible D match to TRBD1 (6 bases). The ends were cut back, 3 bases at V and 3 bases at J, with 20 bases in the middle. This CDR3 spans 17 amino acids. CDR1 and CDR2 from the germline V gene are SEHNR and FQNEAQ (reference sequence). The CDR3 reads CASSFLLQGREYTEAFF. CDR3 in DNA: TGTGCCAGCAGCTTCCTACTACAGGGACGTGAGTACACTGAAGCTTTCTTT.

The V call is TRBV5-1, the J call TRBJ2-1; 10 bases agree with TRBD1. This CDR3 has 17 residues. With 1 base clipped from V and 4 bases from J, the junction kept 8 bases outside the gene matches. The germline V gene encodes CDR1 SGHRS and CDR2 YFSETQ. Here the CDR3 reads CASSLRGGTGVYNEQFF. The CDR3 DNA is TGCGCCAGCAGCTTGCGGGGAGGGACAGGGGTGTACAATGAGCAGTTCTTC.

V and J are TRBV18 and TRBJ1-3; TRBD1 agrees at 8 bases. Per germline, CDR1 KGHSH and CDR2 LQKENI. The CDR3 is 15 amino acids. With V trimmed by 2 bases and J by 3 bases, 3 bases remained unmatched. CDR3 nucleotides: TGTGCCAGCTCACCATTAGGGACAGGTGGAAACACCATATATTTT. It yields the protein CASSPLGTGGNTIYF.

The chain carries TRBV5-1 and TRBJ2-7; no firm D call. The CDR3 length is 14 residues. Looked up from germline, CDR1 is SGHRS and CDR2 is YFSETQ. The germline V and J ends were trimmed by 0 bases and 2 bases, with 9 bases remaining between them. CDR3 nucleotides: TGCGCCAGCAGCTTGGCCGACCGGACCTACGAGCAGTACTTC. Its translation is CASSLADRTYEQYF.